This T cell receptor beta chain was identified in a study of cytomegalovirus exposure and HLA in healthy donors. The CDR3 runs to 14 residues. V lost 5 bases, J lost 6 bases, and 14 bases lay in between. Study conclusions and caveats: Presence/absence analyses treated sequencing depth as roughly uniform across donors.

This clone was counted a few times. The antigen remains undetermined. Amplification used 60 Vbeta primers and 13 Jbeta primers. Profiled with immunoSEQ multiplex PCR; TCRdb holds only in-frame clones, not every one. This table has 150,000 to 200,000 clones, approximately 70% appearing once. The chain joins TRBV5-3 to TRBJ2-2; D might be TRBD2 (5 bases). TRBV5-3 is an ORF for which the function is uncertain. The sequence derives from a middle-aged man in good health and CMV-seropositive. The source material was PBMCs. CDR3 bases: TGTGCCAGAAGGGCCGGGCCCGGGGCCGGGGAGCTGTTTTTT. Translation: CARRAGPGAGELFF.